In this sample, the clone carrying this TCR beta chain turned up many times. TCRdb re-called the 5' RACE reads through MiXCR, storing one row per CDR3 protein. The table has under 60,000 distinct CDR3 sequences, approximately 8.4% seen once; the top ten hold approximately 4.4%. The CDR3 runs 18 residues. Germline loops: CDR1 SGHKS, CDR2 YYEKEE (reference sequence). V lost 4 bases, J lost 3 bases, and 13 bases stayed unmatched. This specimen comes from a study of early T cells in non-severe SARS-CoV-2 infection. Sequencing was done on a sample of whole blood. V and J are TRBV5-5 and TRBJ2-2; 9 bases align to TRBD1. The receptor was isolated from an adult who was a healthcare worker with PCR-confirmed SARS-CoV-2 infection or an uninfected control (not recorded which). CDR3 amino acids: CASSPRHPGTGHTGELFF. DNA for the CDR3: TGTGCCAGCAGCCCCCGCCACCCTGGGACAGGGCACACCGGGGAGCTGTTTTTT.